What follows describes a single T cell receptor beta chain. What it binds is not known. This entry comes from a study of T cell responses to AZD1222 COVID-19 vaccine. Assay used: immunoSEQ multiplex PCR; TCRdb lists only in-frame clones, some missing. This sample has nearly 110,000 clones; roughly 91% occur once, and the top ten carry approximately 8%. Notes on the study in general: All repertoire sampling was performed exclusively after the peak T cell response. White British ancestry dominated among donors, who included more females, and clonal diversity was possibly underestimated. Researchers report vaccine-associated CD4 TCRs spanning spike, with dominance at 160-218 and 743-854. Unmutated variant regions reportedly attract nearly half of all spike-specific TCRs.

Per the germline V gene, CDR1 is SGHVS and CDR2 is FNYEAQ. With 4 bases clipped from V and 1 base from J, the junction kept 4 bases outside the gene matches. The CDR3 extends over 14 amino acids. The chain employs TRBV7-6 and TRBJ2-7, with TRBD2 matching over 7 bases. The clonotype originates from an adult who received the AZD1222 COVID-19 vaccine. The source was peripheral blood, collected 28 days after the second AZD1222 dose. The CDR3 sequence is CASSSLGGSYEQYF. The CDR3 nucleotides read TGTGCCAGCAGCTCGTTGGGGGGGTCCTACGAGCAGTACTTC.